This TCR beta chain appears in the sequencing data of a study of blood T cell repertoires in COVID-19. Looking at the study overall: Whether acute or convalescent, the COVID-19 samples came from the United States, Italy and Spain. The cDNA or gDNA used as material had been derived from T cells, B-cell-depleted T cells, or PBMCs.

The authors' processing: Estimation of nucleated cell counts was performed using reference gene primer amplification. Sequencing used immunoSEQ multiplex PCR; TCRdb keeps in-frame clones, though not all of them. V, J and clone size were drawn from that table, and D and trimming were deduced from the DNA. The sample holds over 200,000 clones, 70% to 90% seen once. The V gene end was trimmed by 4 bases and the J gene end by 4 bases; junction bases not matched to a gene: 14. CDR3 length: 17 residues. Material for sequencing was peripheral blood. The sequence was obtained from a woman aged 30 to 39 who had recovered from COVID-19. The rearrangement joins TRBV23-1 to TRBJ1-2; TRBD1 matches 8 bases. TRBV23-1 counts as an open reading frame of uncertain function. CDR3 DNA: TGCGCCAGCAGTCCTTATTACGGGACAGGTGAAGGCTATGGCTACACCTTC. Translated: CASSPYYGTGEGYGYTF.